These 17 T cell receptor beta chains originate from one sample sequenced in a study of T-cell reconstitution after alpha-beta-depleted transplantation in children (dated by TCRdb to 2015 to 2016). Libraries were constructed by PCR. Sequenced on an Illumina HiSeq 2500. TCR libraries were prepared with molecular barcoding, using unique molecular identifiers to normalize TCRbeta repertoire quantification. The public reads were reanalyzed by TCRdb: fastp trimming at Q25, MiXCR alignment, in-frame beta chains only. A single entry per CDR3 protein holds the most common genes and DNA from its merged rows. The sample table holds about 980,000 distinct CDR3 sequences, of which 25% to 30% were seen once. Clones ranked in the top ten supply 25% to 35% of the sample. In light of the paper, this sample's treatment or condition label describes: allogeneic hematopoietic cell transplantation with graft depleted of TCRalphabeta T cells and CD19 B cells.

Here the sequenced sample was PBMCs, mostly from graft donor cells, taken 360 days after TCRalphabeta/CD19-depleted stem cell transplant. The origin of the receptors is a boy under two years old who had a stem cell transplant for SCID, so the T cells may come from the graft donor.

The genes are TRBV6-5 and TRBJ2-5, with D perhaps matching TRBD2 (5 bases). The CDR3 is 16 residues long. Germline V gene lookup returns CDR1 MNHEY and CDR2 SVGAGI. Trimming removed 0 bases from V and 3 bases from J, with 14 bases in between. The CDR3 DNA is TGTGCCAGCAGTTACTCGGCGGGCTTTGAAGAAGAGACCCAGTACTTC. This codes for CASSYSAGFEEETQYF.

The chain is built from TRBV18 and TRBJ2-7; 10 nucleotides match TRBD1. Germline CDR1 KGHSH, CDR2 LQKENI. With 6 bases clipped from V and 3 bases from J, the junction kept 8 bases outside the gene matches. The CDR3 length is 15 residues. The CDR3 sequence is CASSQQGQGGYEQYF. CDR3 nucleotide sequence: TGTGCCAGCTCCCAACAAGGACAGGGGGGCTACGAGCAGTACTTC. The entire variable domain, with the rest obtained from reference TRBV18 and TRBJ2-7, is as follows: NAGVMQNPRHLVRRRGQEARLRCSPMKGHSHVYWYRQLPEEGLKFMVYLQKENIIDESGMPKERFSAEFPKEGPSILRIQQVVRGDSAAYFCASSQQGQGGYEQYFGPGTRLTVT.

The V and J genes are TRBV12-3 or TRBV12-4 and TRBJ2-5; 7 bases match TRBD1. J gave up 0 bases and V 0 bases, and 1 base lay outside the gene matches. CDR3 length: 15 residues. Here the CDR3 DNA reads TGTGCCAGCAGTTTAGCCGACAGGGACCAAGAGACCCAGTACTTC. This encodes CASSLADRDQETQYF.

This chain links TRBV4-3 with TRBJ2-1; the match to TRBD2 covers 7 bases. Looked up from germline, CDR1 is LGHNA and CDR2 is YSLEER. With V trimmed by 0 bases and J by 2 bases, 7 bases remained unmatched. The CDR3 runs to 17 residues. CDR3: CASSQDLLAAAYNEQFF. CDR3 nucleotides: TGCGCCAGCAGCCAAGATCTTCTAGCGGCGGCCTACAATGAGCAGTTCTTC.

The chain combines TRBV12-3 or TRBV12-4 with TRBJ1-2; D gene unclear. The CDR3 sequence is 13 residues long. Trimming shortened V by 7 bases and J by 5 bases, and 14 bases separated the two germline ends. The CDR3 reads CASTYDTEYGYTF. The CDR3 DNA reads as TGTGCCAGCACCTACGACACAGAATATGGCTACACCTTC.

This clonotype has a handful of counts. The rearrangement joins TRBV6-2 or TRBV6-3 to TRBJ1-5; 7 bases are shared with TRBD1. This CDR3 region has 15 residues. The ends lost 0 bases at V and 5 bases at J; junction bases unmatched: 4. Per the germline V gene, CDR1 is MNHEY and CDR2 is SVGEGT. CDR3 protein: CASSYSGGQYQPQHF. The CDR3 bases are TGTGCCAGCAGTTACTCGGGGGGACAGTATCAGCCCCAGCATTTT.

J is TRBJ1-1 and V is TRBV9; tentative D call: TRBD1 (5 bases). The germline V gene has CDR1 SGDLS and CDR2 YYNGEE. V gave up 2 bases and J gave up 4 bases, with 12 bases separating them. CDR3 length: 14 residues. The CDR3 reads CASSVGGMATEAFF. Here the CDR3 DNA reads TGTGCCAGCAGCGTCGGGGGGATGGCCACTGAAGCTTTCTTT.

This clonotype was observed a few times. The V call is TRBV6-1, the J call TRBJ1-6; 7 bases are shared with TRBD1. The trim removed 6 bases at V and 0 bases at J, leaving 11 bases unmatched. Germline V gene sequence: CDR1 MNHNS, CDR2 SASEGT. The CDR3 consists of 18 residues. In nucleotides, the CDR3 is TGTGCCAGCAGCCGGGGACAGCTTCATAGCTCCTATAATTCACCCCTCCACTTT. It translates to CASSRGQLHSSYNSPLHF.

The chain is built from TRBV14 and TRBJ2-1, with D tentatively TRBD1 or TRBD2 (5 bases each). V dropped 2 bases and J dropped 1 base, with 9 bases sitting between them. The CDR3 is made up of 15 amino acids. Germline CDR1 SGHDN, CDR2 FVKESK. Here the CDR3 reads CASSQPGRSYNEQFF. CDR3 nucleotide sequence: TGTGCCAGCAGCCAACCGGGACGGTCCTACAATGAGCAGTTCTTC.

J is TRBJ2-7 and V is TRBV29-1, with 11 positions matching TRBD1. CDR3 length: 12 amino acids. Trimming cost V 6 bases and J 5 bases; bases outside gene matches: 3. Germline assignment: CDR1 SQVTM and CDR2 ANQGSEA. The DNA of the CDR3 is TGCAGCGTAGGGACAGGGGGGGACGAGCAGTACTTC. Its protein is CSVGTGGDEQYF.

The V and J genes are TRBV7-6 and TRBJ1-6; D is uncertain. The length of the CDR3 is 14 residues. CDR1 is SGHVS, CDR2 FNYEAQ, per germline. V dropped 2 bases and J dropped 8 bases, with 10 bases sitting between them. CDR3 nucleotide sequence: TGTGCCAGCAGCTTAAGCCAGCCGGATTCACCCCTCCACTTT. It translates to CASSLSQPDSPLHF.

CDR3 DNA sequence: TGTGCCAGCAGTTCCTCCCGGGGCACTTTCTTT. Translated, it gives CASSSSRGTFF. The V gene is TRBV2, the J gene TRBJ1-1; D might be TRBD1 (5 bases). The germline V and J ends were trimmed by 5 bases and 12 bases, with 13 bases remaining between them. Germline V gene lookup returns CDR1 SNHLY and CDR2 FYNNEI. The length of the CDR3 is 11 residues.

The V gene is TRBV6-5, the J gene TRBJ1-3; D not certain. V was trimmed by 2 bases and J by 4 bases, leaving 12 bases between them. The CDR3 is made up of 15 amino acids. Germline CDR1 is MNHEY and CDR2 is SVGAGI. CDR3 DNA sequence: TGTGCCAGCAGTTACGCCTTGCCCCGGGGAAACACCATATATTTT. Its translation is CASSYALPRGNTIYF.

This clonotype was seen ten or more times. The chain employs TRBV25-1 and TRBJ2-7, with D tentatively TRBD1 or TRBD2 (5 bases each). This CDR3 has 13 residues. V was trimmed by 4 bases and J by 6 bases, leaving 13 bases between them. CDR1 MGHDK and CDR2 SYGVNS come from the germline V gene. The CDR3 bases are TGTGCCAGCAGTGGGGGGTCTTTCATCGAGCAGTACTTC. Translation: CASSGGSFIEQYF.

This clonotype was counted a few times. The V gene is TRBV20-1, the J gene TRBJ2-5, with D perhaps TRBD2 (5 bases). Germline V gene sequence: CDR1 DFQATT, CDR2 SNEGSKA (reference sequence). V was shortened by 3 bases and J by 1 base, with 12 bases between the two germline ends. This CDR3 is 14 amino acids long. DNA of the CDR3: TGCAGTGCTAGGCTCGGGGTCTCCCAAGAGACCCAGTACTTC. Translating gives CSARLGVSQETQYF.

This clonotype has a handful of counts. V gene TRBV29-1 combines with J gene TRBJ2-5; the match to TRBD1 covers 8 bases. The V gene's germline CDR1 is SQVTM and CDR2 ANQGSEA. This CDR3 has 12 residues. After removal of 8 bases from V and 5 bases from J, the junction contained 7 bases not matched to a gene. The CDR3 nucleotides are TGCAGCACCGACAGGGGAAGGGAGACCCAGTACTTC. This translates into CSTDRGRETQYF.

The V call is TRBV5-6, the J call TRBJ2-7, with D perhaps TRBD1 or TRBD2 (6 bases each). CDR1 and CDR2 (germline): SGHDT, YYEEEE. V gave up 4 bases and J gave up 2 bases, with 16 bases separating them. The CDR3 has 15 residues. DNA for the CDR3: TGTGCCAGCAGCCGGGGGCGGAGAACAGCCTACGAGCAGTACTTC. This sequence encodes CASSRGRRTAYEQYF.